These 12 T cell receptor beta chains came from one sample sequenced in a study of CD8 T cells in ankylosing spondylitis. TCRdb recomputed calls from the 5' RACE reads with MiXCR, one row per CDR3 protein. The top ten clones hold approximately 16% of a sample with around 150,000 distinct CDR3 sequences, roughly 44% of them seen once. Material for sequencing was synovial fluid, either unsorted or a sorted T cell fraction (not recorded which). These TCRs come from a male donor with ankylosing spondylitis.

This rearrangement joins TRBV6-2 or TRBV6-3 to TRBJ2-1; 12 bases are a match to TRBD1. Germline CDR1 MNHEY, CDR2 SVGEGT. This CDR3 contains 16 residues. V lost 8 bases to trimming and J lost 5 bases; unmatched junction nucleotides: 10. The CDR3 protein is CASGVPGTGGHNEQFF. The CDR3 bases are TGTGCCAGCGGGGTGCCCGGGACAGGGGGCCACAATGAGCAGTTCTTC.

This clonotype was seen a few times. The rearrangement links TRBV9 to TRBJ2-2; 8 bases align to TRBD1. With 4 bases clipped from V and 3 bases from J, the junction kept 8 bases outside the gene matches. The V gene's germline CDR1 is SGDLS and CDR2 YYNGEE. The CDR3 is 16 residues long. The CDR3 region is CASSPRDRRYTGELFF. The CDR3 DNA follows: TGTGCCAGCAGCCCCCGGGACAGGAGATACACCGGGGAGCTGTTTTTT.

V is TRBV11-2 and J is TRBJ2-7; TRBD2 might be the D (5 bases). Germline assignment: CDR1 SGHAT and CDR2 FQNNGV. Trimming shortened V by 5 bases and J by 6 bases, and 20 bases separated the two germline ends. The CDR3 is 15 residues long. The CDR3: CASSTLRGFLREQYF. In DNA form, the CDR3 reads TGTGCCAGCAGCACCTTGCGAGGGTTTTTACGCGAGCAGTACTTC.

CDR3 region: CASSQDVGTSGVNEQFF. The CDR3 nucleotides read TGCGCCAGCAGCCAAGATGTGGGGACTAGCGGGGTGAATGAGCAGTTCTTC. The V gene is TRBV4-3, the J gene TRBJ2-1, with 13 bases that match TRBD2. CDR3 length equals 17 residues. The germline gives CDR1 LGHNA, CDR2 YSLEER. Trimming cost V 0 bases and J 7 bases; bases outside gene matches: 6.

The chain combines TRBV4-3 with TRBJ1-5; D remains unclear. The CDR3 contains 16 residues. The germline CDR1 and CDR2 sequences are LGHNA and YSLEER. V was cut by 0 bases and J by 3 bases, with 12 bases left in between. This CDR3 is CASSQDVGRPNQPQHF. As DNA, the CDR3 is TGCGCCAGCAGCCAAGATGTAGGCAGGCCCAATCAGCCCCAGCATTTT.

The CDR3 nucleotides read TGTGCCACCAGCAGAGGCTGGACGGGGAAGACCCAGTACTTC. The encoded protein is CATSRGWTGKTQYF. The chain uses TRBV15 and TRBJ2-5; maybe TRBD2 (5 bases). This CDR3 region has 14 residues. V was cut by 1 base and J by 6 bases, with 12 bases left in between. Germline V lookup: CDR1 LNHNV, CDR2 YYDKDF (reference sequence).

This clonotype was counted ten times or more. This chain links TRBV6-2 or TRBV6-3 with TRBJ2-1; 10 bases fit TRBD2. The V gene end was trimmed by 6 bases and the J gene end by 6 bases; junction bases not matched to a gene: 11. The germline CDR1 and CDR2 sequences are MNHEY and SVGEGT. This CDR3 is built from 16 residues. CDR3 sequence: CASSHPLAGDLNEQFF. Written as DNA, the CDR3 is TGTGCCAGCAGCCACCCCCTAGCGGGAGACCTCAATGAGCAGTTCTTC.

This clonotype was seen only a few times. The chain uses TRBV28 and TRBJ2-6; D is ambiguous. V lost 2 bases to trimming and J lost 1 base, with 9 bases between them. The CDR3 is 16 residues long. CDR1 is MDHEN, CDR2 SYDVKM, per germline. CDR3 amino acids: CASSLVRFSGANVLTF. In DNA form, the CDR3 reads TGTGCCAGCAGTTTAGTTAGATTTTCTGGGGCCAACGTCCTGACTTTC.

CDR3 residues: CAWSDRKVVTEAFF. The CDR3 nucleotides read TGTGCCTGGAGTGACAGGAAGGTGGTCACTGAAGCTTTCTTT. The chain couples TRBV30 to TRBJ1-1; a possible D gene is TRBD1 (5 bases). Per germline, CDR1 GTSNPN and CDR2 SVGIG (reference sequence). V gave up 1 base and J gave up 4 bases, with 13 bases separating them. The CDR3 spans 14 residues.

This clonotype has just a few counts. The chain couples TRBV27 to TRBJ2-7; 15 nucleotides agree with TRBD2. The CDR3 covers 15 residues. Germline values: CDR1 MNHEY, CDR2 SMNVEV (reference sequence). V lost 6 bases and J lost 2; bases outside the gene matches: 2. The CDR3 loop is CASSGTSGRTYEQYF. CDR3 DNA: TGTGCCAGCAGCGGGACTAGCGGGAGGACCTACGAGCAGTACTTC.

V usage is TRBV12-3 or TRBV12-4 and J usage is TRBJ2-3; TRBD2 aligns across 12 bases. The trim removed 5 bases at V and 7 bases at J, leaving 16 bases unmatched. CDR3 length: 18 residues. The CDR3 here is CASSHLYKTSGRVYTQYF. The CDR3 DNA reads as TGTGCCAGCAGTCACCTCTATAAGACTAGCGGGAGAGTCTATACGCAGTATTTT.

The chain recombines TRBV3-1 with TRBJ1-3; no clear D. The germline V and J ends were trimmed by 4 bases and 11 bases, with 18 bases remaining between them. Germline loops: CDR1 LGHDT, CDR2 YNNKEL (reference sequence). The CDR3 contains 14 residues. Here the CDR3 DNA reads TGTGCCAGCAGCCCCGACCCCAGAGCCAACTCCATATATTTT. Protein: CASSPDPRANSIYF.